Sequencing of this T cell receptor (beta chain) was carried out in a study of control samples from healthy donors and cancer patients. The CDR3 covers 15 residues. Germline V gives CDR1 MNHEY, CDR2 SVGAGI. The ends were cut back, 1 base at V and 4 bases at J, with 13 bases in the middle. This table comes from immunoSEQ multiplex PCR, and its TCRdb copy is limited to in-frame clones, with some not included. The sample holds approximately 140,000 clones, 75% to 95% seen once. The source of this sequence is a man younger than 30 in good health. The chain uses TRBV6-5 and TRBJ1-2; perhaps TRBD1 as D (6 bases). Sequencing was performed on blood. This chain's CDR3 is CASSYFSQGGYGYTF. CDR3 DNA: TGTGCCAGCAGTTACTTCTCACAGGGTGGCTATGGCTACACCTTC.